There are many counts of the clone carrying this TCR beta chain. The antigen is undetermined. Donors were healthy Caucasian individuals from Russia aged roughly 6 to 90. Extractions gave at least 5.5 micrograms of total RNA per sample. Primers used in a second PCR of roughly 6 to 12 cycles were a sample-barcoded 5' primer and a J-beta primer mix. TCRdb re-derived calls from the 5' RACE reads in MiXCR, one entry per CDR3 protein. The table shows more than 700,000 distinct CDR3 sequences, with about 46% occurring only once. This sample stems from a study of blood T cells in healthy people across ages. The CDR3 totals 13 residues. J was trimmed by 6 bases and V by 3 bases; bases with no gene match: 6. Looked up from germline, CDR1 is SQVTM and CDR2 is ANQGSEA. Findings and limits, study-wide: Strong correlation was found linking TCR beta diversity to naive T cell percentage. Naive CD4+ cell counts and diversity both ran higher in long-lived than in aged donors.

The sequence derives from an elderly man in good health. The specimen was blood. V and J are TRBV29-1 and TRBJ2-3; 7 bases are shared with TRBD1. CDR3 nucleotides: TGCAGCGTTGATGCTAGACAGGGCGATACGCAGTATTTT. It specifies CSVDARQGDTQYF.